These 30 T cell receptor beta chains came from one sample sequenced in a study of cytomegalovirus exposure and HLA in healthy donors. The primer mix had 60 Vbeta and 13 Jbeta primers. Profiling relied on immunoSEQ multiplex PCR, and the TCRdb table lists in-frame clones only, not all of them. The data contain 150,000 to 200,000 clones, about 78% of them singletons. Sequencing input: PBMCs. These receptors were taken from a male donor in good health and CMV-seronegative.

The chain links TRBV11-3 to TRBJ2-5; 8 bases fit TRBD2. Germline CDR1 and CDR2: SGHNT and YENEEA. The J segment lost 4 bases and the V segment lost 3 bases, leaving 4 bases of the junction unmatched. The CDR3 covers 14 residues. The CDR3: CASSFNAGGETQYF. The CDR3 DNA reads as TGTGCCAGCAGCTTTAACGCGGGAGGAGAGACCCAGTACTTC.

Concerning this clone itself: The sample has other DNA sequences that encode this CDR3 too. The CDR3 loop reads CASRDRDYEKLFF. The CDR3 DNA reads TGTGCCAGCAGGGACAGGGACTATGAAAAACTGTTTTTT. The genes are TRBV6-1 and TRBJ1-4, with TRBD1 matching over 8 bases. Trimming at V came to 6 bases and at J to 6 bases, leaving 3 bases not matched to a gene. Germline assignment: CDR1 MNHNS and CDR2 SASEGT. The CDR3 has 13 amino acids.

The CDR3 DNA sequence: TGTGCCAGCAGCCCTGGACAGGGATCACCCCTCCACTTT. Amino acid sequence: CASSPGQGSPLHF. This chain uses TRBV7-3 with TRBJ1-6; 8 bases match TRBD1. Germline CDR1 is SGHTA and CDR2 is FQGTGA. This CDR3 region has 13 residues. V shed 5 bases and J 10 bases; nucleotides not matched to a gene: 4.

The gene calls are TRBV27 and TRBJ2-3, with 7 bases aligning to TRBD2. V dropped 6 bases and J dropped 2; count of bases not matched to a gene: 2. Germline V lookup: CDR1 MNHEY, CDR2 SMNVEV (reference sequence). CDR3 length: 13 amino acids. The CDR3 protein is CASRGGNTDTQYF. DNA for the CDR3: TGTGCCAGCAGGGGAGGGAACACAGATACGCAGTATTTT.

The V and J genes are TRBV29-1 and TRBJ1-1; the match to TRBD1 covers 9 bases. After removal of 7 bases from V and 2 bases from J, the junction contained 5 bases not matched to a gene. The CDR3 is 13 residues long. CDR1 and CDR2 (germline): SQVTM, ANQGSEA. Here the CDR3 reads CSGGTGINTEAFF. The CDR3 DNA is TGCAGCGGGGGGACAGGGATCAACACTGAAGCTTTCTTT.

The rearrangement uses TRBV7-9 and TRBJ2-5, with D perhaps TRBD1 (5 bases). Near its end, the DNA agrees better with TRBJ2-7, so the J call may be wrong. Germline values: CDR1 SEHNR, CDR2 FQNEAQ (reference sequence). The CDR3 is 15 amino acids. The CDR3 nucleotides are TGTGCCAGCAGCTCAGCAGACAGAGAATCCTACGAGCAGTACTTC. Its translation: CASSSADRESYEQYF.

The chain combines TRBV27 with TRBJ2-5; 8 nucleotides line up with TRBD2. The J call may not be correct, given that the DNA end is closer to TRBJ2-7. Germline V gives CDR1 MNHEY, CDR2 SMNVEV (reference sequence). The CDR3 is made up of 15 amino acids. Written as DNA, the CDR3 is TGTGCCAGCCGCCCTCGGGGGGGAAATAATTACGAGCAGTACTTC. It is translated as CASRPRGGNNYEQYF.

The chain uses TRBV5-1 and TRBJ2-2, with a weak D call TRBD2 (6 bases). V lost 2 bases and J 6 bases, leaving 11 bases between the germline ends. Germline V gene lookup returns CDR1 SGHRS and CDR2 YFSETQ. CDR3 size: 14 residues. The CDR3 coding sequence is TGCGCCAGCAGCTTAGGCGGGGAGGCCGGGGAGCTGTTTTTT. This encodes CASSLGGEAGELFF. Together with reference TRBV5-1 and TRBJ2-2, the CDR3 gives the full variable domain: KAGVTQTPRYLIKTRGQQVTLSCSPISGHRSVSWYQQTPGQGLQFLFEYFSETQRNKGNFPGRFSGRQFSNSRSEMNVSTLELGDSALYLCASSLGGEAGELFFGEGSRLTVL.

The genes are TRBV5-8 and TRBJ2-3; maybe TRBD1 (6 bases). With 2 bases removed from V and 2 bases from J, the gap between germline ends came to 21 bases. The length of the CDR3 is 18 residues. CDR1 is SGHTS and CDR2 is YDEGEE in the germline V gene. In nucleotides, the CDR3 is TGTGCCAGCAGCTTTCGGTACGGGACCCCAGGGGACACAGATACGCAGTATTTT. This gives the protein CASSFRYGTPGDTDTQYF.

The V call is TRBV19, the J call TRBJ1-3; maybe TRBD1 (6 bases). Trimming took off 6 bases at V and 0 bases at J, with 18 bases between the two ends. This CDR3 contains 17 residues. CDR1 is LNHDA, CDR2 SQIVND, per germline (reference sequence). The CDR3 sequence: CASSPRPRDTSGNTIYF. The CDR3 DNA is TGTGCCAGTAGCCCACGACCCCGGGACACCTCTGGAAACACCATATATTTT.

CDR3 region: CASSEVLARNTDTQYF. The CDR3 coding sequence is TGTGCCAGCAGTGAAGTGTTAGCGAGGAACACAGATACGCAGTATTTT. This chain links TRBV6-1 with TRBJ2-3; a possible D gene is TRBD2 (5 bases). V was trimmed by 1 base and J by 2 bases, leaving 13 bases between them. From germline, CDR1 is MNHNS and CDR2 SASEGT. The CDR3 is made up of 16 amino acids.

CDR3 coding DNA: TGTGCCAGCAGCCAAGATACTAACAAAGAGACCCAGTACTTC. It translates to CASSQDTNKETQYF. This rearrangement joins TRBV4-2 to TRBJ2-5; no clear D. Per germline, CDR1 LGHNA and CDR2 YNFKEQ. There are 14 residues in the CDR3. Trimming took off 0 bases at V and 3 bases at J, with 8 bases between the two ends.

The chain carries TRBV7-8 and TRBJ1-1, with D possibly TRBD1 on 5 matching bases. This CDR3 comprises 13 residues. The V gene's germline CDR1 is SGHVS and CDR2 FQNEAQ. V was cut by 3 bases and J by 3 bases, with 8 bases left in between. CDR3 loop: CASSLQGYTEAFF. Here the CDR3 DNA reads TGTGCCAGCAGCTTGCAGGGCTACACTGAAGCTTTCTTT.

The rearrangement uses TRBV6-4 and TRBJ2-7; 8 bases match TRBD1. Germline CDR1 reads MRHNA; CDR2 reads SNTAGT. The CDR3 spans 17 residues. V gave up 2 bases and J gave up 7 bases; unmatched junction bases: 16. The DNA for the CDR3 is TGTGCCAGCAGTGACGGTCGGCAGGACAGGGAAAGCAGGGAGCAGTACTTC. This gives the protein CASSDGRQDRESREQYF.

This sequence joins TRBV28 and TRBJ2-5; maybe TRBD1 (5 bases). The CDR3 length is 14 residues. Deletions cut 6 bases from V and 1 base from J, with 12 bases between. Germline V gene lookup returns CDR1 MDHEN and CDR2 SYDVKM. Here the CDR3 reads CASRETAIQETQYF. DNA of the CDR3: TGTGCCAGCAGAGAGACAGCTATCCAAGAGACCCAGTACTTC.

This clone was picked up a small number of times. This chain connects TRBV7-9 to TRBJ1-1; D perhaps matches TRBD1 (6 bases). The CDR3 runs 12 residues. V was shortened by 7 bases and J by 4 bases, with 10 bases between the two germline ends. Germline V gene sequence: CDR1 SEHNR, CDR2 FQNEAQ (reference sequence). For the CDR3, the DNA is TGTGCCAGCAACAGGGAGGGCACTGAAGCTTTCTTT. Amino acids: CASNREGTEAFF.

V is TRBV9 and J is TRBJ1-6; 7 nucleotides match TRBD1. Germline CDR1 SGDLS, CDR2 YYNGEE. The CDR3 runs 13 residues. J gave up 10 bases and V 2 bases, and 3 bases lay outside the gene matches. The CDR3 bases are TGTGCCAGCAGCGTGGACAGGCACTCACCCCTCCACTTT. Amino acid sequence: CASSVDRHSPLHF.

The chain recombines TRBV14 with TRBJ1-6; D uncertain. There are 14 residues in the CDR3. Germline V gene lookup returns CDR1 SGHDN and CDR2 FVKESK. V was pared by 0 bases and J by 9 bases, with 9 bases between. The CDR3 bases are TGTGCCAGCAGCCAAGATTTAACGGGTTCACCCCTCCACTTT. Its translation is CASSQDLTGSPLHF.

This clone was seen a handful of times. This chain joins TRBV12-5 and TRBJ2-7, with TRBD2 identical over 11 bases. The CDR3 is made up of 15 amino acids. Trimming cost V 7 bases and J 0 bases; bases outside gene matches: 5. From germline, CDR1 is LGHNT and CDR2 FRNRAP. CDR3 bases: TGTGCTAGTGCTGCGACTAGCGGGAACTCCTACGAGCAGTACTTC. Its translation: CASAATSGNSYEQYF.

The chain recombines TRBV4-2 with TRBJ2-7; 7 positions match TRBD1. Losses at the gene ends were 4 bases for V and 2 bases for J; bases not matched to a gene: 8. This CDR3 has 15 residues. Germline CDR1 LGHNA, CDR2 YNFKEQ. The CDR3 nucleotides read TGTGCCAGCAGCCCTGAGGGACAGACTACCTACGAGCAGTACTTC. This translates into CASSPEGQTTYEQYF.

This sequence joins TRBV7-2 and TRBJ2-7; D gene uncertain. Trimming shortened V by 1 base and J by 7 bases, and 8 bases separated the two germline ends. Germline CDR1 reads SGHTA; CDR2 reads FQGNSA. The CDR3 is made up of 12 amino acids. This CDR3 is CASSLDRSEQYF. DNA of the CDR3: TGTGCCAGCAGCTTAGACCGGTCGGAGCAGTACTTC.

The chain carries TRBV9 and TRBJ2-7, with 7 positions matching TRBD1. J gave up 3 bases and V 0 bases, and 6 bases lay outside the gene matches. Germline values: CDR1 SGDLS, CDR2 YYNGEE. This CDR3 region has 15 residues. CDR3 coding DNA: TGTGCCAGCAGCGTAGCCGGGACAGTGGACTACGAGCAGTACTTC. Translated, it gives CASSVAGTVDYEQYF.

V gene TRBV9 combines with J gene TRBJ2-2; no clear D gene. The V gene's germline CDR1 is SGDLS and CDR2 YYNGEE. CDR3 length: 14 residues. The ends were cut back, 0 bases at V and 6 bases at J, with 9 bases in the middle. DNA of the CDR3: TGTGCCAGCAGCGTAGGTGGGCAGTCCGGGGAGCTGTTTTTT. Protein sequence: CASSVGGQSGELFF.

This chain connects TRBV18 to TRBJ1-1, with a tentative D call TRBD1 (5 bases). The CDR3 sequence is 15 residues long. V dropped 2 bases and J dropped 0 bases, with 10 bases sitting between them. Germline assignment: CDR1 KGHSH and CDR2 LQKENI. DNA of the CDR3: TGTGCCAGCTCACCAGGCAGGGAACTGAACACTGAAGCTTTCTTT. It translates to CASSPGRELNTEAFF.

This chain joins TRBV12-5 and TRBJ1-1; 7 nucleotides match TRBD1. V dropped 6 bases and J dropped 1; count of bases not matched to a gene: 5. This CDR3 region has 14 residues. The germline V gene has CDR1 LGHNT and CDR2 FRNRAP. For the CDR3, the DNA is TGTGCTAGTGGGAACAGGGGAGGGAACACTGAAGCTTTCTTT. It codes for CASGNRGGNTEAFF. The variable domain in full, with the rest retrieved from reference TRBV12-5 and TRBJ1-1, is DARVTQTPRHKVTEMGQEVTMRCQPILGHNTVFWYRQTMMQGLELLAYFRNRAPLDDSGMPKDRFSAEMPDATLATLKIQPSEPRDSAVYFCASGNRGGNTEAFFGQGTRLTVV.

The chain has TRBV7-9 and TRBJ2-7; 11 bases align to TRBD1. J gave up 2 bases and V 6 bases, and 6 bases lay outside the gene matches. CDR1 and CDR2 from the germline V gene are SEHNR and FQNEAQ (reference sequence). The CDR3 is 15 residues long. The CDR3 DNA is TGTGCCAGCAGAGCCGGACAGGGGGCTACCTACGAGCAGTACTTC. The encoded protein is CASRAGQGATYEQYF.

The rearrangement uses TRBV7-2 and TRBJ1-1; 7 nucleotides line up with TRBD1. This CDR3 has 14 residues. Germline values: CDR1 SGHTA, CDR2 FQGNSA. V shed 7 bases and J 6 bases; nucleotides not matched to a gene: 11. The CDR3 coding sequence is TGTGCCAGCACCCGGGACAGTTGGGCTTCTGAAGCTTTCTTT. Translated, it gives CASTRDSWASEAFF.

The J gene is TRBJ2-7, the V gene TRBV13; a possible D gene is TRBD2 (6 bases). Trimming removed 2 bases from V and 0 bases from J, with 8 bases in between. The CDR3 length is 14 residues. The V gene's germline CDR1 is PRHDT and CDR2 FYEKMQ (reference sequence). The CDR3 bases are TGTGCCAGCAGCTTATCCGGGAGCTCCTACGAGCAGTACTTC. Translation gives CASSLSGSSYEQYF. Filled out from reference TRBV13 and TRBJ2-7, the complete variable domain reads AAGVIQSPRHLIKEKRETATLKCYPIPRHDTVYWYQQGPGQDPQFLISFYEKMQSDKGSIPDRFSAQQFSDYHSELNMSSLELGDSALYFCASSLSGSSYEQYFGPGTRLTVT.

The V and J genes are TRBV9 and TRBJ1-1; D may be TRBD1 (5 bases). V dropped 4 bases and J dropped 4 bases, with 17 bases sitting between them. Germline CDR1 is SGDLS and CDR2 is YYNGEE. This CDR3 spans 15 amino acids. CDR3 DNA sequence: TGTGCCAGCAGCACCCAGGGAGGGCGGGGCACTGAAGCTTTCTTT. Translating gives CASSTQGGRGTEAFF. Looking up the rest from reference TRBV9 and TRBJ1-1 gives the full variable domain: DSGVTQTPKHLITATGQRVTLRCSPRSGDLSVYWYQQSLDQGLQFLIQYYNGEERAKGNILERFSAQQFPDLHSELNLSSLELGDSALYFCASSTQGGRGTEAFFGQGTRLTVV.

The chain employs TRBV5-1 and TRBJ1-4, with 8 bases matching TRBD1. The CDR3 has 14 residues. Per the germline V gene, CDR1 is SGHRS and CDR2 is YFSETQ. V was pared by 5 bases and J by 7 bases, with 7 bases of the junction left unmatched. The CDR3, as DNA: TGCGCCAGCAGGTTGACAGGGGCTCCTGAAAAACTGTTTTTT. It codes for CASRLTGAPEKLFF.